Following are 20 T cell receptor beta chains from one sample sequenced in a study of T cell responses to AZD1222 COVID-19 vaccine. Generated by immunoSEQ multiplex PCR, the TCRdb table keeps only in-frame clones and is missing some. The profile shows 15,000 to 20,000 clones, almost 85% of them singletons. The sample here was peripheral blood, taken 28 days after the second AZD1222 dose. These receptors came from an adult who received the AZD1222 COVID-19 vaccine.

This chain connects TRBV24-1 to TRBJ2-3, with D possibly matching TRBD1 (6 bases). The germline V and J ends were trimmed by 3 bases and 3 bases, with 27 bases remaining between them. CDR3 length: 20 amino acids. Germline V CDR1 and CDR2: KGHDR, SFDVKD. DNA of the CDR3: TGTGCCACCAGTGATAGGAAGGTGACAGGAGGTAAGGGGGAGACAGATACGCAGTATTTT. Residues: CATSDRKVTGGKGETDTQYF.

This chain joins TRBV28 and TRBJ1-2; D gene uncertain. Trimming took off 2 bases at V and 6 bases at J, with 13 bases between the two ends. CDR1 is MDHEN and CDR2 is SYDVKM in the germline V gene. The CDR3 has 14 residues. The CDR3 loop reads CASSLADLANGYTF. For the CDR3, the DNA is TGTGCCAGCAGTTTAGCCGACCTCGCAAATGGCTACACCTTC.

The chain carries TRBV6-2 or TRBV6-3 and TRBJ1-2; a possible D gene is TRBD1 (5 bases). Deletions cut 3 bases from V and 8 bases from J, with 13 bases between. Germline V gene lookup returns CDR1 MNHEY and CDR2 SVGEGT. This CDR3 is 13 amino acids long. The CDR3 region is CASSYLVSGGYTF. The CDR3 nucleotides are TGTGCCAGCAGTTATCTCGTGTCAGGGGGCTACACCTTC.

The chain uses TRBV7-3 and TRBJ1-1, with TRBD1 identical over 7 bases. This CDR3 has 13 amino acids. J gave up 5 bases and V 5 bases, and 5 bases lay outside the gene matches. Germline lookup yields CDR1 SGHTA and CDR2 FQGTGA. The DNA for the CDR3 is TGTGCCAGCAGCACGACAGGGAGAACTGAAGCTTTCTTT. This gives the protein CASSTTGRTEAFF. Together with reference TRBV7-3 and TRBJ1-1, the CDR3 gives the full variable domain: GAGVSQTPSNKVTEKGKYVELRCDPISGHTALYWYRQSLGQGPEFLIYFQGTGAADDSGLPNDRFFAVRPEGSVSTLKIQRTERGDSAVYLCASSTTGRTEAFFGQGTRLTVV.

The V call is TRBV20-1, the J call TRBJ2-7; D gene ambiguous. Germline values: CDR1 DFQATT, CDR2 SNEGSKA (reference sequence). The CDR3 runs 14 residues. V was shortened by 3 bases and J by 6 bases, with 18 bases between the two germline ends. The CDR3 loop reads CSASFSVSPAEQYF. Written as DNA, the CDR3 is TGCAGTGCTAGTTTTTCTGTTTCCCCAGCCGAGCAGTACTTC.

The chain uses TRBV11-2 and TRBJ2-2; 7 bases are shared with TRBD2. This CDR3 contains 17 residues. Germline V gene lookup returns CDR1 SGHAT and CDR2 FQNNGV. V lost 2 bases, J lost 2 bases, and 8 bases stayed unmatched. The CDR3 DNA reads as TGTGCCAGCAGCTTATTGGTTCTAGCGGATAACACCGGGGAGCTGTTTTTT. Translated, it gives CASSLLVLADNTGELFF.

The chain links TRBV19 to TRBJ1-5; a weak D match, TRBD1 (5 bases). Germline lookup yields CDR1 LNHDA and CDR2 SQIVND (reference sequence). This CDR3 has 16 residues. V shed 8 bases and J shed 2 bases, with 19 bases lying between them. The CDR3 sequence: CASYTGGNRGNQPQHF. As DNA, the CDR3 is TGTGCCAGTTACACGGGGGGGAACCGTGGCAATCAGCCCCAGCATTTT.

The chain joins TRBV18 to TRBJ2-5, with 8 bases fitting TRBD1. From germline, CDR1 is KGHSH and CDR2 LQKENI. The CDR3 has 13 residues. V was clipped by 5 bases and J by 1 base; unmatched bases: 0. The CDR3 bases are TGTGCCAGCTCAGGGACAGGCCAAGAGACCCAGTACTTC. Protein: CASSGTGQETQYF.

This chain connects TRBV5-4 to TRBJ2-1, with D perhaps TRBD1 or TRBD2 (5 bases each). The germline V gene has CDR1 SGHNT and CDR2 YYREEE (reference sequence). This CDR3 spans 16 amino acids. V was pared by 5 bases and J by 0 bases, with 15 bases between. For the CDR3, the DNA is TGTGCCAGCAGTTCCGGGACGCAAAGCTCCTACAATGAGCAGTTCTTC. It is translated as CASSSGTQSSYNEQFF.

This rearrangement joins TRBV6-5 to TRBJ2-3, with no clear D. CDR3 length equals 13 residues. Germline loops: CDR1 MNHEY, CDR2 SVGAGI. Trimming left V 8 bases short and J 3 bases short, with 12 bases between. CDR3 amino acids: CASRMGGTDTQYF. Here the CDR3 DNA reads TGTGCCAGCCGGATGGGCGGAACAGATACGCAGTATTTT.

V usage is TRBV14 and J usage is TRBJ1-2; TRBD1 is a possible D gene (5 bases). V lost 0 bases and J 7 bases, leaving 12 bases between the germline ends. Germline assignment: CDR1 SGHDN and CDR2 FVKESK. The CDR3 runs to 14 residues. CDR3 protein: CASSQESRGSGYTF. The CDR3 bases are TGTGCCAGCAGCCAAGAGTCGCGGGGCTCTGGCTACACCTTC.

This chain uses TRBV19 with TRBJ2-3; D might be TRBD2 (5 bases). Germline V CDR1 and CDR2: LNHDA, SQIVND (reference sequence). V was shortened by 1 base and J by 4 bases, with 12 bases between the two germline ends. This CDR3 comprises 15 residues. CDR3 amino acids: CASSIVGSGSDTQYF. CDR3 DNA sequence: TGTGCCAGTAGTATAGTAGGGTCGGGATCAGATACGCAGTATTTT.

The chain carries TRBV5-6 and TRBJ1-1; TRBD1 aligns across 8 bases. This CDR3 spans 15 amino acids. V lost 4 bases to trimming and J lost 6 bases; unmatched junction nucleotides: 11. Germline V gene data show CDR1 as SGHDT and CDR2 as YYEEEE. CDR3: CASSPTTGGAAEAFF. CDR3 bases: TGTGCCAGCAGCCCAACTACAGGGGGGGCCGCTGAAGCTTTCTTT.

The gene calls are TRBV27 and TRBJ1-2; no firm D call. The CDR3 is made up of 14 amino acids. V was cut by 6 bases and J by 4 bases, with 15 bases left in between. Germline assignment: CDR1 MNHEY and CDR2 SMNVEV (reference sequence). The CDR3: CASRSYEGLYGYTF. Here the CDR3 DNA reads TGTGCCAGCAGGTCCTATGAGGGTCTCTATGGCTACACCTTC.

CDR3 loop: CATSRDRANTEAFF. The CDR3 DNA is TGTGCCACCAGCAGAGATCGGGCGAACACTGAAGCTTTCTTT. This chain links TRBV15 with TRBJ1-1; no firm D call. In germline, CDR1 is LNHNV, CDR2 YYDKDF (reference sequence). The CDR3 has 14 residues. V lost 0 bases, J lost 1 base, and 6 bases lay in between.

This sequence joins TRBV5-1 and TRBJ1-2; 10 bases match TRBD1. The CDR3 covers 13 residues. The germline CDR1 and CDR2 sequences are SGHRS and YFSETQ. V lost 2 bases and J lost 7; bases outside the gene matches: 2. The CDR3 DNA reads as TGCGCCAGCAGCTTTGGACAGGGGGGTGGCTACACCTTC. Translation: CASSFGQGGGYTF.

The V call is TRBV7-9, the J call TRBJ2-3; 7 bases align to TRBD1. The CDR3 spans 14 residues. Germline CDR1 SEHNR, CDR2 FQNEAQ (reference sequence). V gave up 3 bases and J gave up 1 base; unmatched junction bases: 1. The CDR3: CASSFGTGTDTQYF. CDR3 in DNA: TGTGCCAGCAGCTTTGGGACAGGCACAGATACGCAGTATTTT.

The chain links TRBV24-1 to TRBJ2-3; 8 nucleotides line up with TRBD1. Germline V gene sequence: CDR1 KGHDR, CDR2 SFDVKD. After removal of 2 bases from V and 0 bases from J, the junction contained 3 bases not matched to a gene. This CDR3 is built from 16 residues. The CDR3 sequence is CATSDSGTGSTDTQYF. The CDR3 nucleotides are TGTGCCACCAGTGATTCCGGGACAGGCAGCACAGATACGCAGTATTTT.

The rearrangement uses TRBV11-3 and TRBJ2-1; a weak D match, TRBD2 (7 bases). The CDR3 contains 14 residues. Germline lookup yields CDR1 SGHNT and CDR2 YENEEA. Trimming took off 10 bases at V and 0 bases at J, with 13 bases between the two ends. The CDR3 DNA is TGTGCCACCCGAGGGGGGGTCTCCTACAATGAGCAGTTCTTC. Protein: CATRGGVSYNEQFF.

This clone has only a few counts. The V call is TRBV9, the J call TRBJ2-4, with 11 bases lining up with TRBD2. The CDR3 contains 17 residues. Unmatched junction bases numbered 10, after V lost 3 bases and J lost 5 bases. Germline V gene data show CDR1 as SGDLS and CDR2 as YYNGEE. This chain's CDR3 is CASSEGATSGIENIQYF. The DNA of the CDR3 is TGTGCCAGCAGCGAGGGAGCGACTAGCGGGATCGAAAACATTCAGTACTTC.